Listed below are T cell receptor beta chains from one sample, sequenced in a study of blood T cell repertoires in COVID-19. This table comes from immunoSEQ multiplex PCR, and its TCRdb copy is limited to in-frame clones, with some not included. This table has 25,000 to 35,000 clones, around 85% appearing once. The sequenced material came from peripheral blood. The receptors originated from a human donor in a cohort sampled during active COVID-19. CDR3s include the opening cysteine and the closing phenylalanine or tryptophan. Each record gives: clone size, J gene, D gene, V gene, CDR3 DNA, CDR3 protein. A D gene is named only where the DNA matches it firmly. Rows give clone size only sometimes, using once, few, many, or a class for an expanded clone.

size: .
J: TRBJ2-1
D: TRBD2
V: TRBV19
DNA: TGTGCCAGTAGCCGGACTAGCGGTTTCAATGAGCAGTTCTTC
CDR3: CASSRTSGFNEQFF

size: .
J: TRBJ1-1
D: .
V: TRBV27
DNA: TGTGCCAGCTCGGCAGGGGCAGGGGAAGCTTTCTTT
CDR3: CASSAGAGEAFF

size: .
J: TRBJ1-1
D: .
V: TRBV10-3
DNA: TGTGCCATCAGTGCCCATGGACAGAACACTGAAGCTTTCTTT
CDR3: CAISAHGQNTEAFF

size: .
J: TRBJ2-5
D: .
V: TRBV10-1
DNA: TGCGCCAGCAGGCGAAACCTTCAAGAGACCCAGTACTTC
CDR3: CASRRNLQETQYF

size: .
J: TRBJ2-7
D: .
V: TRBV5-8
DNA: TGTGCCAGCAGCTTGGCATATTCCGGGATAGCGGCTTACGAGCAGTACTTC
CDR3: CASSLAYSGIAAYEQYF

size: .
J: TRBJ1-2
D: .
V: TRBV27
DNA: TGTGCCAGCAGTCCGGATACAGCAACACCTAACTATGGCTACACCTTC
CDR3: CASSPDTATPNYGYTF

size: .
J: TRBJ2-2
D: TRBD2
V: TRBV29-1
DNA: TGCAGCGTTCCTGGGGGGGACCTCACGAACACCGGGGAGCTGTTTTTT
CDR3: CSVPGGDLTNTGELFF

size: .
J: TRBJ2-3
D: TRBD1
V: TRBV9
DNA: TGTGCCAGCAGCGTAGGCCGGGGGCTGCCAGACAGGGGGGCAGATACGCAGTATTTT
CDR3: CASSVGRGLPDRGADTQYF

size: .
J: TRBJ1-5
D: TRBD1
V: TRBV24-1
DNA: TGTGCCACCAGTGATGCAGGGACAGGGGTTTGGAATCAGCCCCAGCATTTT
CDR3: CATSDAGTGVWNQPQHF

size: few
J: TRBJ2-3
D: TRBD1
V: TRBV29-1
DNA: TGCAGCGTTGAAGATCATGGGACAGGGGGCCTTGATACGCAGTATTTT
CDR3: CSVEDHGTGGLDTQYF

size: .
J: TRBJ2-5
D: .
V: TRBV5-8
DNA: TGTGCCAGCAGCTTGGCCGGGCGGGCGGAAGAGACCCAGTACTTC
CDR3: CASSLAGRAEETQYF

size: once
J: TRBJ2-1
D: TRBD2
V: TRBV5-1
DNA: TGCGCCAGCAGCCATCACAAGGGACTAGCGGGAGAGAGCCGGGGGGGATACAATGAGCAGTTCTTC
CDR3: CASSHHKGLAGESRGGYNEQFF

size: .
J: TRBJ2-1
D: TRBD1
V: TRBV7-3
DNA: TGTGCCAGCAGCCCCCGGACAGGGGGCAACAATGAGCAGTTCTTC
CDR3: CASSPRTGGNNEQFF

size: .
J: TRBJ2-7
D: .
V: TRBV21-1
DNA: TGTGCCAGCAGCAAATTGGAGGCGAGAGGAGCGGGAGGGCCTCAGATCTCCTACGAGCAGTACTTC
CDR3: CASSKLEARGAGGPQISYEQYF

size: .
J: TRBJ2-2
D: .
V: TRBV30
DNA: TGTGCCTGGAGTGTACTAGGGAACACCGGGGAGCTGTTTTTT
CDR3: CAWSVLGNTGELFF

size: .
J: TRBJ1-5
D: TRBD1
V: TRBV7-9
DNA: TGTGCCAGCAGCTTAGGGACAGGGGTTGGTCAGCCCCAGCATTTT
CDR3: CASSLGTGVGQPQHF

size: .
J: TRBJ2-4
D: TRBD2
V: TRBV28
DNA: TGTGCCAGCAGTTTGAACCTAGCGGTAGCCAAAAACATTCAGTACTTC
CDR3: CASSLNLAVAKNIQYF

size: .
J: TRBJ2-7
D: TRBD1
V: TRBV6-2/TRBV6-3
DNA: TGTGCCAGCAGTTACTCGAGTCGGAAGGGACAGGGGGCCTCAGATAGGGACGAGCAGTACTTC
CDR3: CASSYSSRKGQGASDRDEQYF

size: .
J: TRBJ1-2
D: .
V: TRBV12-5
DNA: TGTGCTAGTGGTTTCAATAACTATGGCTACACCTTC
CDR3: CASGFNNYGYTF

size: .
J: TRBJ1-6
D: TRBD1
V: TRBV19
DNA: TGTGCCAGTAGTATACTTTCGAGAGGGACAGGGAATTCACCCCTCCACTTT
CDR3: CASSILSRGTGNSPLHF

size: .
J: TRBJ1-4
D: TRBD1
V: TRBV30
DNA: TGTGCCTGGAGCCCCGACAGGGGCGTGAGAGAAAAACTGTTTTTT
CDR3: CAWSPDRGVREKLFF

size: .
J: TRBJ2-7
D: TRBD2
V: TRBV7-6
DNA: TGTGCCAGCAGCTCTCCTGAACTAGCGGCCGGCTCCTACGAGCAGTACTTC
CDR3: CASSSPELAAGSYEQYF

size: .
J: TRBJ2-7
D: TRBD1
V: TRBV5-1
DNA: TGCGCCAGCAGCTTGGCCGGGACAGGGAACGAGCAGTACTTC
CDR3: CASSLAGTGNEQYF

size: .
J: TRBJ2-5
D: TRBD1
V: TRBV29-1
DNA: TGCAGCGCTTTACAGGGGTTTGGGGAGACCCAGTACTTC
CDR3: CSALQGFGETQYF

size: .
J: TRBJ2-3
D: TRBD1
V: TRBV10-2
DNA: TGCGCCAGCAGGGGACAGCCCACAGATACGCAGTATTTT
CDR3: CASRGQPTDTQYF

size: .
J: TRBJ2-2
D: .
V: TRBV6-6
DNA: TGTGCCAGCAGTAACAGCTGGAACACCGGGGAGCTGTTTTTT
CDR3: CASSNSWNTGELFF

size: .
J: TRBJ2-3
D: TRBD2
V: TRBV7-6
DNA: TGTGCCAGCAGCTTAATGGCTAGCGGAAACACAGATACGCAGTATTTT
CDR3: CASSLMASGNTDTQYF

size: .
J: TRBJ1-4
D: .
V: TRBV12-3/TRBV12-4
DNA: TGTGCCAGCAGTTCGGCAGGGGATGAAAAACTGTTTTTT
CDR3: CASSSAGDEKLFF

size: .
J: TRBJ2-7
D: .
V: TRBV12-2
DNA: TGTGCAAGTCGCGCCACAGGGGATCGGGATGACGAGCAGTACTTC
CDR3: CASRATGDRDDEQYF

size: .
J: TRBJ2-7
D: .
V: TRBV29-1
DNA: TGCAGCGTCGGACAGCATTCATACGAGCAGTACTTC
CDR3: CSVGQHSYEQYF

size: once
J: TRBJ1-4
D: .
V: TRBV7-6
DNA: TGTGCCAGCAGCCGTGGCCGAGAGGGTAATGAAAAACTGTTTTTT
CDR3: CASSRGREGNEKLFF

size: .
J: TRBJ2-2
D: TRBD1
V: TRBV3-1/TRBV3-2
DNA: TGTGCCAGCAGCCAAGCCAGGGGGCGAACCGGGGAGCTGTTTTTT
CDR3: CASSQARGRTGELFF

size: .
J: TRBJ1-2
D: .
V: TRBV6-5
DNA: TGTGCCAGCAGTTACTCTGGGGGCGGCTACACCTTC
CDR3: CASSYSGGGYTF

size: .
J: TRBJ1-1
D: .
V: TRBV27
DNA: TGTGCCAGCAGTTTTGTCCAAGGTAGCTCTGAAGCTTTCTTT
CDR3: CASSFVQGSSEAFF

size: .
J: TRBJ1-4
D: .
V: TRBV9
DNA: TGTGCCAGCAGCGTAGGCGGGGCTACTAATGAAAAACTGTTTTTT
CDR3: CASSVGGATNEKLFF

size: .
J: TRBJ2-3
D: TRBD2
V: TRBV7-9
DNA: TGTGCCAGCAGCTTAGCAAGCGGGAGGGGCGGAGTGGATACGCAGTATTTT
CDR3: CASSLASGRGGVDTQYF

size: .
J: TRBJ1-6
D: .
V: TRBV5-6
DNA: TGTGCCAGCAGCTTGGATCAGGGATATAATTCACCCCTCCACTTT
CDR3: CASSLDQGYNSPLHF

size: .
J: TRBJ1-2
D: TRBD1
V: TRBV5-1
DNA: TGCGCCAGCAGCTGGGACAGGGAAGGGGGCTACACCTTC
CDR3: CASSWDREGGYTF

size: .
J: TRBJ2-1
D: .
V: TRBV7-6
DNA: TGTGCCAGCAGCTTAGGGCTAGATGAGCAGTTCTTC
CDR3: CASSLGLDEQFF

size: once
J: TRBJ2-7
D: .
V: TRBV6-5
DNA: TGTGCCAGCAGTTATAGGATACGGGGTACCTCCTACGAGCAGTACTTC
CDR3: CASSYRIRGTSYEQYF

size: once
J: TRBJ2-5
D: TRBD2
V: TRBV10-2
DNA: TGCGCCAGCAGTGAGACTAGCGGGGGACCAGAGACCCAGTACTTC
CDR3: CASSETSGGPETQYF

size: .
J: TRBJ2-5
D: .
V: TRBV7-3
DNA: TGTGCCAGCAGCTTAAGTGGCAGGGAAGAGACCCAGTACTTC
CDR3: CASSLSGREETQYF

size: few
J: TRBJ1-2
D: .
V: TRBV12-2
DNA: TGTGCAAGTCGCCCCCCTGGTTTAGAGTCGGACAGCTATGGCTACACCTTC
CDR3: CASRPPGLESDSYGYTF

size: .
J: TRBJ2-5
D: TRBD1
V: TRBV19
DNA: TGTGCCAGTAGCACACAGGGGGCCGAGACCCAGTACTTC
CDR3: CASSTQGAETQYF

size: .
J: TRBJ2-7
D: TRBD2
V: TRBV6-5
DNA: TGTGCCAGCAGGACCCCGGGACTAGTGTACGAGCAGTACTTC
CDR3: CASRTPGLVYEQYF

size: .
J: TRBJ2-7
D: .
V: TRBV18
DNA: TGTGCCAGCTCACCCCGAGAACAGCAAGCCTACGAGCAGTACTTC
CDR3: CASSPREQQAYEQYF

size: .
J: TRBJ2-7
D: TRBD1
V: TRBV25-1
DNA: TGTGCCAGCAGTTGGACAGGTCTCTACGAGCAGTACTTC
CDR3: CASSWTGLYEQYF

size: .
J: TRBJ2-7
D: TRBD1
V: TRBV4-1
DNA: TGCGCCAGCAGCTCCCAACAGGGGGCTGTCTACGAGCAGTACTTC
CDR3: CASSSQQGAVYEQYF